This T cell receptor (beta chain) comes out of a study of blood T cell repertoires in COVID-19. Libraries were prepared by immunoSEQ multiplex PCR; TCRdb keeps only in-frame clonotypes and omits some of them. The sample shows around 210,000 clones, about 85% of them seen only once. The germline CDR1 and CDR2 sequences are LNHDA and SQIVND (reference sequence). This CDR3 spans 15 amino acids. V lost 7 bases and J lost 7, with 19 bases in between. The sample was peripheral blood. This clonotype was obtained from a man aged 55 to 70 with COVID-19, enrolled during active disease. The V call is TRBV19, the J call TRBJ2-2; D is possibly TRBD2 (6 bases). CDR3 residues: CASIEVAFGSGELFF. The DNA of the CDR3 is TGTGCCAGTATAGAGGTAGCGTTCGGGAGCGGGGAGCTGTTTTTT.